What follows are 4 T cell receptor beta chains derived from one specimen sequenced in a study of blood T cell repertoires in COVID-19. TCRdb's table, derived via immunoSEQ multiplex PCR, lists solely in-frame clones and lacks some. The data show 150,000 to 250,000 clones, about nine tenths seen once. The sequencing sample was made of PBMCs or T cells enriched from blood (not recorded which). These receptors originate from a woman between 25 and 40 years old who had recovered from COVID-19.

The chain carries TRBV7-9 and TRBJ1-3, with D possibly TRBD1 on 6 matching bases. Trimming removed 6 bases at V and 7 bases at J, with 22 bases between. Per the germline V gene, CDR1 is SEHNR and CDR2 is FQNEAQ (reference sequence). The CDR3 is 16 residues long. The chain's CDR3 is CASSNLIGQPGNTIYF. The DNA for the CDR3 is TGTGCCAGCAGTAACCTTATTGGACAGCCCGGGAACACCATATATTTT.

The V and J genes are TRBV6-5 and TRBJ2-5, with 10 bases identical to TRBD1. J lost 5 bases, V lost 2 bases, and 5 bases had no gene match. The CDR3 loop spans 15 amino acids. CDR1 MNHEY and CDR2 SVGAGI come from the germline V gene. CDR3 sequence: CASSYMTGGLETQYF. DNA for the CDR3: TGTGCCAGCAGTTACATGACAGGGGGCTTGGAGACCCAGTACTTC.

V is TRBV6-5 and J is TRBJ1-1; D is unclear. Trimming cost V 0 bases and J 10 bases, with 12 bases left between them. Looked up from germline, CDR1 is MNHEY and CDR2 is SVGAGI. The CDR3 covers 13 residues. CDR3 sequence (DNA): TGTGCCAGCAGTTACTCGAGGACTGGGGTAGCTTTCTTT. Amino acids: CASSYSRTGVAFF.

This clone showed up just a few times. The chain couples TRBV10-3 to TRBJ2-5, with 8 nucleotides matching TRBD2. J was trimmed by 3 bases and V by 2 bases; bases with no gene match: 2. Germline V gene data show CDR1 as ENHRY and CDR2 as SYGVKD. This CDR3 has 14 residues. This chain's CDR3 is CAISEEAGEETQYF. DNA of the CDR3: TGTGCCATCAGTGAGGAAGCGGGAGAAGAGACCCAGTACTTC.